These 31 T cell receptor beta chains were all obtained from the same sample, sequenced in a study of shared clonotypes between healthy human individuals. Some clones are missing from TCRdb's copy, which holds only in-frame ones; the method was immunoSEQ multiplex PCR. The data hold around 2.1 million clones, with approximately 94% observed a single time. Sequencing was performed on naive CD4+ T cells sorted from blood. Subset here: CD45RA+ positively selected. Receptors originate from a man younger than 35 in good health.

Of note for this clone: Other nucleotide sequences from this sample produce the same CDR3. The gene calls are TRBV11-2 and TRBJ2-5; D gene ambiguous. The ends were cut back, 1 base at V and 2 bases at J, with 8 bases in the middle. CDR3 size: 14 residues. Germline values: CDR1 SGHAT, CDR2 FQNNGV. This chain's CDR3 is CASSLGTPQETQYF. The CDR3 DNA reads TGTGCCAGCAGCTTAGGGACCCCACAAGAGACCCAGTACTTC.

The rearrangement joins TRBV30 to TRBJ2-1; D is perhaps TRBD2 (6 bases). The V and J ends lost 5 bases and 6 bases respectively, with 11 bases between them. CDR1 and CDR2 (germline): GTSNPN, SVGIG (reference sequence). The CDR3 has 12 amino acids. CDR3 DNA: TGTGCCTGGGGGGGGAGCGGCAATGAGCAGTTCTTC. It encodes CAWGGSGNEQFF.

This clone was seen only once. CDR3 region: CASSQRQGDTEAFF. DNA for the CDR3: TGCGCCAGCAGCCAAAGACAGGGCGACACTGAAGCTTTCTTT. This chain connects TRBV4-1 to TRBJ1-1; 7 bases are shared with TRBD1. CDR1 is MGHRA and CDR2 is YSYEKL in the germline V gene. The CDR3 contains 14 residues. Germline trimming cut 2 bases from V and 3 bases from J; bases unmatched to any gene: 3.

The chain uses TRBV18 and TRBJ2-7, with D unclear. Germline V lookup: CDR1 KGHSH, CDR2 LQKENI. The CDR3 totals 14 residues. V lost 3 bases and J 3 bases, leaving 12 bases between the germline ends. DNA for the CDR3: TGTGCCAGCTCACCGGACGGCACAAACTACGAGCAGTACTTC. Protein product: CASSPDGTNYEQYF.

CDR3 sequence: CASSTPGQGYEQYF. The CDR3 DNA reads TGTGCCAGCAGTACACCGGGACAGGGCTACGAGCAGTACTTC. The chain links TRBV6-1 to TRBJ2-7; 9 bases are a match to TRBD1. CDR1 and CDR2 from the germline V gene are MNHNS and SASEGT. The CDR3 length is 14 residues. V lost 5 bases and J lost 3; bases outside the gene matches: 5.

Here the CDR3 DNA reads TGTGCCAGCAGCCGTACGCCGGAGAGGAACGAGCAGTACTTC. Its translation is CASSRTPERNEQYF. V gene TRBV6-5 combines with J gene TRBJ2-7; no clear D. Looked up from germline, CDR1 is MNHEY and CDR2 is SVGAGI. This CDR3 region has 14 residues. V was clipped by 6 bases and J by 5 bases, with 17 bases between them.

This chain joins TRBV10-1 and TRBJ2-2; D is possibly TRBD2 (5 bases). Trimming stripped 6 bases from V and 0 bases from J, with 8 bases between. This CDR3 region has 14 residues. The germline V gene encodes CDR1 WNHNN and CDR2 SYGVQD (reference sequence). Written as DNA, the CDR3 is TGCGCCAGCAGCACCGGGACGAACACCGGGGAGCTGTTTTTT. Its protein product is CASSTGTNTGELFF.

The rearrangement links TRBV5-1 to TRBJ1-2, with 12 bases aligning to TRBD1. With V trimmed by 0 bases and J by 6 bases, 9 bases remained unmatched. The CDR3 is made up of 17 amino acids. Germline V gives CDR1 SGHRS, CDR2 YFSETQ. The CDR3 is CASSLEGTGGLTNGYTF. CDR3 nucleotides: TGCGCCAGCAGCTTGGAAGGGACAGGGGGCTTGACTAATGGCTACACCTTC.

The chain carries TRBV7-2 and TRBJ2-7; D possibly corresponds to TRBD1 (6 bases). CDR3 length equals 16 residues. V was cut by 0 bases and J by 0 bases, with 12 bases left in between. Germline V gene lookup returns CDR1 SGHTA and CDR2 FQGNSA. The chain's CDR3 is CASSLAPGASSYEQYF. The CDR3 DNA sequence: TGTGCCAGCAGCTTAGCACCAGGGGCGAGCTCCTACGAGCAGTACTTC.

This chain uses TRBV25-1 with TRBJ1-1; the D gene is possibly TRBD1 (5 bases). The CDR3 spans 12 residues. Germline loops: CDR1 MGHDK, CDR2 SYGVNS. Trimming removed 8 bases at V and 10 bases at J, with 17 bases between. The CDR3 DNA reads TGTGCCAGCCTGGGAGACAGTCGGAGAGCTTTCTTT. Its protein is CASLGDSRRAFF.

V usage is TRBV27 and J usage is TRBJ1-5; no clear D gene. Trimming pared 5 bases from V and 0 bases from J, leaving 11 bases between. This CDR3 comprises 15 residues. Germline V CDR1 and CDR2: MNHEY, SMNVEV (reference sequence). CDR3 sequence reads: CASSPASSSNQPQHF. The CDR3 DNA follows: TGTGCCAGCAGTCCGGCTTCAAGTAGCAATCAGCCCCAGCATTTT.

The chain combines TRBV5-5 with TRBJ2-7; 7 bases line up with TRBD1. Germline CDR1 SGHKS, CDR2 YYEKEE (reference sequence). Trimming removed 3 bases from V and 4 bases from J; junction bases left unmatched: 1. The CDR3 totals 12 residues. In DNA form, the CDR3 reads TGTGCCAGCAGCTGGGACAGTTACGAGCAGTACTTC. Protein: CASSWDSYEQYF.

This clone was seen only once. V and J are TRBV6-5 and TRBJ1-2, with D perhaps TRBD1 (6 bases). CDR3 length: 13 amino acids. From germline, CDR1 is MNHEY and CDR2 SVGAGI. Trimming took 2 bases from V and 6 from J, leaving 10 bases between them. CDR3 protein: CASSYVAGDGYTF. Written as DNA, the CDR3 is TGTGCCAGCAGTTACGTCGCAGGGGATGGCTACACCTTC.

In regard to this clone: The sample contains more than one DNA sequence encoding this CDR3. The rearrangement uses TRBV20-1 and TRBJ2-3; unclear D gene. The CDR3 is made up of 9 amino acids. V was shortened by 5 bases and J by 5 bases, with 2 bases between the two germline ends. Germline-derived CDR1 and CDR2 are DFQATT and SNEGSKA (reference sequence). The CDR3 loop is CSALDTQYF. The CDR3 DNA reads TGCAGTGCTTTAGATACGCAGTATTTT.

This rearrangement joins TRBV2 to TRBJ2-3; 11 bases agree with TRBD2. The junction had 6 bases not matched to a gene; V was cut back by 4 bases and J by 0 bases. The CDR3 covers 17 residues. The germline CDR1 and CDR2 sequences are SNHLY and FYNNEI. The CDR3 DNA sequence: TGTGCCAGCAGTGCCCTAGCGGGGGGCATGAGCACAGATACGCAGTATTTT. Translated: CASSALAGGMSTDTQYF.

This chain connects TRBV4-2 to TRBJ2-5; D uncertain. The germline gives CDR1 LGHNA, CDR2 YNFKEQ. V was shortened by 4 bases and J by 2 bases, with 14 bases between the two germline ends. The CDR3 extends over 15 amino acids. The CDR3 protein is CASSRSPGEQETQYF. The CDR3 region has the DNA TGTGCCAGCAGCCGTTCGCCGGGCGAACAAGAGACCCAGTACTTC.

The genes are TRBV18 and TRBJ2-3, with TRBD2 matching over 7 bases. J gave up 1 base and V 3 bases, and 4 bases lay outside the gene matches. This CDR3 is built from 15 residues. Germline CDR1 and CDR2: KGHSH and LQKENI. CDR3 protein: CASSPGTTRTDTQYF. The CDR3, as DNA: TGTGCCAGCTCACCCGGGACTACCCGCACAGATACGCAGTATTTT. Complete variable domain (other parts from reference TRBV18 and TRBJ2-3): NAGVMQNPRHLVRRRGQEARLRCSPMKGHSHVYWYRQLPEEGLKFMVYLQKENIIDESGMPKERFSAEFPKEGPSILRIQQVVRGDSAAYFCASSPGTTRTDTQYFGPGTRLTVL.

This sequence joins TRBV14 and TRBJ2-7, with a weak D call TRBD1 (6 bases). The CDR3 has 14 residues. Trimming shortened V by 0 bases and J by 3 bases, and 9 bases separated the two germline ends. Germline V CDR1 and CDR2: SGHDN, FVKESK. The CDR3 sequence is CASSQDSRGYEQYF. The CDR3 coding sequence is TGTGCCAGCAGCCAAGATTCCAGGGGCTACGAGCAGTACTTC. The whole variable domain, filled in from reference TRBV14 and TRBJ2-7, reads EAGVTQFPSHSVIEKGQTVTLRCDPISGHDNLYWYRRVMGKEIKFLLHFVKESKQDESGMPNNRFLAERTGGTYSTLKVQPAELEDSGVYFCASSQDSRGYEQYFGPGTRLTVT.

V gene TRBV5-6 combines with J gene TRBJ1-1, with D perhaps TRBD1 (6 bases). Germline values: CDR1 SGHDT, CDR2 YYEEEE. Between the trimmed V and J ends, which lost 5 bases and 1 base, there was a span of 15 bases. The CDR3 has 15 residues. In DNA, the CDR3 is TGTGCCAGCAGTTTTGTAGGGACAAAGAACACTGAAGCTTTCTTT. It translates to CASSFVGTKNTEAFF.

The CDR3 is CASSLGPPWGETDTQYF. In nucleotides, the CDR3 is TGTGCCAGCAGCTTAGGGCCCCCTTGGGGGGAGACAGATACGCAGTATTTT. V gene TRBV11-3 combines with J gene TRBJ2-3; a weak D match, TRBD2 (6 bases). This CDR3 is built from 17 residues. The ends were cut back, 1 base at V and 3 bases at J, with 17 bases in the middle. Germline V gene sequence: CDR1 SGHNT, CDR2 YENEEA. Variable domain in full (rest from reference TRBV11-3 and TRBJ2-3): EAGVVQSPRYKIIEKKQPVAFWCNPISGHNTLYWYLQNLGQGPELLIRYENEEAVDDSQLPKDRFSAERLKGVDSTLKIQPAELGDSAVYLCASSLGPPWGETDTQYFGPGTRLTVL.

The V call is TRBV5-1, the J call TRBJ2-7; D unclear. V lost 1 base and J 7 bases, leaving 24 bases between the germline ends. The germline gives CDR1 SGHRS, CDR2 YFSETQ. This CDR3 is built from 17 residues. Written as DNA, the CDR3 is TGCGCCAGCAGCTTGAGAGGAGACTCCTCGAGTTTTCAAGAGCAGTACTTC. Translating it yields CASSLRGDSSSFQEQYF.

This clone has more than one count but fewer than ten. Other DNA sequences in this specimen translate into the identical CDR3. The chain employs TRBV7-2 and TRBJ2-3, with D unresolved. The CDR3 is 12 residues long. The V and J ends lost 3 bases and 2 bases respectively, with 3 bases between them. Germline V gene data show CDR1 as SGHTA and CDR2 as FQGNSA. CDR3 protein: CASSFSTDTQYF. As DNA, the CDR3 is TGTGCCAGCAGCTTTTCCACAGATACGCAGTATTTT.

The chain combines TRBV4-1 with TRBJ2-5, with D hard to call. The V and J ends lost 4 bases and 5 bases respectively, with 11 bases between them. Per the germline V gene, CDR1 is MGHRA and CDR2 is YSYEKL. CDR3 length: 13 amino acids. CDR3 coding DNA: TGCGCCAGCAGCCCACCGGCTTTCGAGACCCAGTACTTC. Its translation: CASSPPAFETQYF.

The CDR3 coding sequence is TGCGCCAGCTCAAGGGACAGGGTTAACAATGAGCAGTTCTTC. Its protein product is CASSRDRVNNEQFF. The rearrangement joins TRBV10-1 to TRBJ2-1; TRBD1 matches 9 bases. Germline V gives CDR1 WNHNN, CDR2 SYGVQD (reference sequence). The CDR3 loop spans 14 amino acids. The junction had 7 bases not matched to a gene; V was cut back by 8 bases and J by 5 bases.

The rearrangement uses TRBV6-6 and TRBJ1-6; D may be TRBD1 (6 bases). The germline V gene has CDR1 MNHNY and CDR2 SVGAGI (reference sequence). CDR3 length equals 15 residues. The V end lost 2 bases, the J end lost 9 bases, and 14 bases lay between the germline ends. The CDR3 DNA sequence: TGTGCCAGCAGTTACGATTGGGGGCCCTTTTCACCCCTCCACTTT. It yields the protein CASSYDWGPFSPLHF.

The gene calls are TRBV10-1 and TRBJ2-2; 9 nucleotides align to TRBD1. The CDR3 spans 19 residues. The junction had 11 bases not matched to a gene; V was cut back by 3 bases and J by 0 bases. Per the germline V gene, CDR1 is WNHNN and CDR2 is SYGVQD (reference sequence). The CDR3 reads CASSDVSGTGSTNTGELFF. CDR3 nucleotides: TGCGCCAGCAGTGATGTGTCAGGGACAGGGTCTACGAACACCGGGGAGCTGTTTTTT.

The V and J genes are TRBV10-3 and TRBJ1-2; TRBD1 agrees at 8 bases. The CDR3 consists of 16 residues. CDR1 ENHRY and CDR2 SYGVKD come from the germline V gene. After removal of 4 bases from V and 0 bases from J, the junction contained 7 bases not matched to a gene. The CDR3 sequence is CAISVGQGLSNYGYTF. The DNA of the CDR3 is TGTGCCATCAGTGTTGGACAGGGATTGTCTAACTATGGCTACACCTTC.

The CDR3 region has the DNA TGTGCCACCCGCCCCCAGGCCCCTCCTAACTATGGCTACACCTTC. Protein: CATRPQAPPNYGYTF. The chain has TRBV19 and TRBJ1-2; D is uncertain. The CDR3 contains 15 residues. Trimming shortened V by 10 bases and J by 0 bases, and 18 bases separated the two germline ends. In germline, CDR1 is LNHDA, CDR2 SQIVND (reference sequence).

This clone was picked up a small number of times. This chain joins TRBV29-1 and TRBJ1-1, with TRBD1 matching over 10 bases. Germline V CDR1 and CDR2: SQVTM, ANQGSEA. This CDR3 region has 12 residues. After removal of 7 bases from V and 7 bases from J, the junction contained 6 bases not matched to a gene. The CDR3 region is CSADRGRSEAFF. In DNA, the CDR3 is TGCAGCGCTGACAGGGGGCGGAGTGAAGCTTTCTTT.

The rearrangement joins TRBV2 to TRBJ2-5; 8 bases align to TRBD2. J lost 5 bases, V lost 7 bases, and 9 bases had no gene match. Germline CDR1 is SNHLY and CDR2 is FYNNEI. This CDR3 spans 14 amino acids. In nucleotides, the CDR3 is TGTGCCAGCAATGGTAATAGCGGGACGGAGACCCAGTACTTC. It encodes CASNGNSGTETQYF.

The V call is TRBV6-6, the J call TRBJ2-7; D is ambiguous. Trimming stripped 5 bases from V and 3 bases from J, with 11 bases between. This CDR3 is built from 13 residues. Germline V CDR1 and CDR2: MNHNY, SVGAGI (reference sequence). This CDR3 is CASSLWTYYEQYF. CDR3 nucleotide sequence: TGTGCCAGCAGTCTCTGGACCTACTACGAGCAGTACTTC.